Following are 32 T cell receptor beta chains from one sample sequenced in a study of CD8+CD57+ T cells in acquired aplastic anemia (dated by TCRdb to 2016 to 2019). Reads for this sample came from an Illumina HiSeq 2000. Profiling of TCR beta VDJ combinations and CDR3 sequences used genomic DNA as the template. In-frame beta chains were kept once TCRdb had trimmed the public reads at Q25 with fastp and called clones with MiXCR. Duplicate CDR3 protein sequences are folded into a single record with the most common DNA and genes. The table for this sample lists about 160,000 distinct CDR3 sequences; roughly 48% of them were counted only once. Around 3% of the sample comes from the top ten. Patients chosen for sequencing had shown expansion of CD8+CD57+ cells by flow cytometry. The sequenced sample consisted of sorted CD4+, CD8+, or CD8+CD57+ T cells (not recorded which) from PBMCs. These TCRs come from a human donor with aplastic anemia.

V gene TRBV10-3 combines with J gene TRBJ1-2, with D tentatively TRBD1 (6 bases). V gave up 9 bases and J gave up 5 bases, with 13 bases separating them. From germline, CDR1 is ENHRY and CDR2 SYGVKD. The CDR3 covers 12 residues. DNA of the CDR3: TGTGCCATTATGGACAGTTCTTATGGCTACACCTTC. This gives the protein CAIMDSSYGYTF.

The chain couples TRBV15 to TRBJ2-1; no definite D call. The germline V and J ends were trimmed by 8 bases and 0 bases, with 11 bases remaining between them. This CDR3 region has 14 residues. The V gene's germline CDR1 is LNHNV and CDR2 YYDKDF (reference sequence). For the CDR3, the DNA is TGTGCCACCGCTGGGGTCCTCTCCTACAATGAGCAGTTCTTC. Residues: CATAGVLSYNEQFF.

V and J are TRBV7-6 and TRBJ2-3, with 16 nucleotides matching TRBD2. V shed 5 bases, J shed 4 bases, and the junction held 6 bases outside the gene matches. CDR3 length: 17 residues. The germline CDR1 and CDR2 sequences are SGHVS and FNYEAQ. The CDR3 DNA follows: TGTGCCAGCAGCCCTGGGACTAGCGGGGGGGACGCAGATACGCAGTATTTT. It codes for CASSPGTSGGDADTQYF.

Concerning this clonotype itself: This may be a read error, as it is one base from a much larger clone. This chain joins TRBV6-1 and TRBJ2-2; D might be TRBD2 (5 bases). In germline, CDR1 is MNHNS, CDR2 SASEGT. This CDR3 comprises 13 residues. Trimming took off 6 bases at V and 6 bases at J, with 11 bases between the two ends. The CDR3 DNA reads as TGTGCCAGCAGCCTTGACGGGGCCGGGGAGCTGTTTTTT. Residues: CASSLDGAGELFF.

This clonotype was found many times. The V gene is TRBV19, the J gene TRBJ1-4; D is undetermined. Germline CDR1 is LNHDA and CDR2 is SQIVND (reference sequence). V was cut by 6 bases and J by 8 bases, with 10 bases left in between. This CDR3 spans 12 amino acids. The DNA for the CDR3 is TGTGCCAGTAGAACACGGAGCGAAAAACTGTTTTTT. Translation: CASRTRSEKLFF.

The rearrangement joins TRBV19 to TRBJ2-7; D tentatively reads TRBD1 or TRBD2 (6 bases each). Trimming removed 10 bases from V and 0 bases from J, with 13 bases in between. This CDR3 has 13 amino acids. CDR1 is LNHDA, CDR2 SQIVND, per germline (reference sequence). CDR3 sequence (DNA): TGTGCCACCGAGGGGGGCCGCTCCTACGAGCAGTACTTC. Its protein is CATEGGRSYEQYF.

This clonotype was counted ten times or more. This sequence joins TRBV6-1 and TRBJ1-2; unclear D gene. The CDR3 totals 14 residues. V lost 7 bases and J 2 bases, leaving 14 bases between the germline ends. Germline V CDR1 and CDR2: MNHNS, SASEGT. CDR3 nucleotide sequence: TGTGCCAGCATCCGAGCCATCGGGAACTATGGCTACACCTTC. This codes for CASIRAIGNYGYTF.

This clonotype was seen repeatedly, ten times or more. The CDR3 here is CASSRDRGRYNEQFF. The CDR3 DNA reads as TGTGCCAGCAGCCGGGACAGGGGAAGGTACAATGAGCAGTTCTTC. This chain joins TRBV7-2 and TRBJ2-1; 10 bases align to TRBD1. Germline CDR1 and CDR2: SGHTA and FQGNSA. This CDR3 is 15 amino acids long. The ends lost 5 bases at V and 4 bases at J; junction bases unmatched: 5. Full variable domain (outside the CDR3, taken from reference TRBV7-2 and TRBJ2-1): GAGVSQSPSNKVTEKGKDVELRCDPISGHTALYWYRQSLGQGLEFLIYFQGNSAPDKSGLPSDRFSAERTGGSVSTLTIQRTQQEDSAVYLCASSRDRGRYNEQFFGPGTRLTVL.

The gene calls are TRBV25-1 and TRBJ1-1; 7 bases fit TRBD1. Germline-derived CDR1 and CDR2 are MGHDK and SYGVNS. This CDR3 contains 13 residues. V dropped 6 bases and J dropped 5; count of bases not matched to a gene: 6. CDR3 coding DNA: TGTGCCAGCAGCGCAGGGGGTGAGACTGAAGCTTTCTTT. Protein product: CASSAGGETEAFF.

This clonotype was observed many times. The DNA for the CDR3 is TGTGCCAGCAGTTTTTTCGCCGGGACAGGGGGCCATGGCTACACCTTC. It yields the protein CASSFFAGTGGHGYTF. The V call is TRBV28, the J call TRBJ1-2, with 12 nucleotides matching TRBD1. The CDR3 sequence is 16 residues long. CDR1 is MDHEN, CDR2 SYDVKM, per germline. V shed 3 bases, J shed 6 bases, and the junction held 8 bases outside the gene matches.

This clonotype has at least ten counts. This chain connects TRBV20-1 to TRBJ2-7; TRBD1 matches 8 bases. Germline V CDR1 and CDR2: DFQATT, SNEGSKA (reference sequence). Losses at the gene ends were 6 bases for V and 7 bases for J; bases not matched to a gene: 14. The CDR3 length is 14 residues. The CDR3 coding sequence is TGCAGTGCCCTCAGCCGGACAGGGTTTGGTGAGCAGTACTTC. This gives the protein CSALSRTGFGEQYF.

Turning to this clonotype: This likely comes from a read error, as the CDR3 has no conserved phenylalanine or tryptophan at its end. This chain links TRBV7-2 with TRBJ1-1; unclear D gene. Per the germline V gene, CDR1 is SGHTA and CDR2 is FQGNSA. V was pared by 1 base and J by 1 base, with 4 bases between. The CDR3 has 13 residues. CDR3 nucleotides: TGTGCCAGCAGCTTAGATCGGAACACTGAAGCTTTCTCT. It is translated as CASSLDRNTEAFS.

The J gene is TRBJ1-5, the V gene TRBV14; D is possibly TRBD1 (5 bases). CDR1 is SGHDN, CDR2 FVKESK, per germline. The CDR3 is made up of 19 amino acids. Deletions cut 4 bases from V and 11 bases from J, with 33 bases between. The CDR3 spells CASSPDGAGSASSIMAQHF. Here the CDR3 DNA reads TGTGCCAGCAGCCCTGATGGGGCAGGGAGCGCTTCATCAATCATGGCCCAGCATTTT. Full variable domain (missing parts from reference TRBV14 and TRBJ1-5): EAGVTQFPSHSVIEKGQTVTLRCDPISGHDNLYWYRRVMGKEIKFLLHFVKESKQDESGMPNNRFLAERTGGTYSTLKVQPAELEDSGVYFCASSPDGAGSASSIMAQHFGDGTRLSIL.

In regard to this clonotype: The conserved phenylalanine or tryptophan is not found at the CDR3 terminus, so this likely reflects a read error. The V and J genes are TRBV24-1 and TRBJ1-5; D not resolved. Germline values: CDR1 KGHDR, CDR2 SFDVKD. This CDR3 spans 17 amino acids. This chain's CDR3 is CAASSPAAPYSNQPQHL. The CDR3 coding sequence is TGTGCCGCCAGTTCTCCGGCAGCACCATATAGCAATCAGCCCCAGCATTTG.

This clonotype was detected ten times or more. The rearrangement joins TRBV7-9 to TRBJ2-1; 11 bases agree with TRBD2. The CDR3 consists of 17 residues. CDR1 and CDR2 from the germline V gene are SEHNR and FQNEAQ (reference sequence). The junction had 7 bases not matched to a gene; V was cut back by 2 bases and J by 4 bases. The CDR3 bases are TGTGCCAGCAGCTTATGGTCGGGACTAGCGGCGTACAATGAGCAGTTCTTC. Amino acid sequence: CASSLWSGLAAYNEQFF.

CDR3 sequence reads: CASRTPPSGAAYEQYF. In DNA, the CDR3 is TGCGCCAGCAGGACCCCCCCTAGCGGGGCTGCCTACGAGCAGTACTTC. This rearrangement joins TRBV10-2 to TRBJ2-7; TRBD2 matches 9 bases. The V gene end was trimmed by 6 bases and the J gene end by 2 bases; junction bases not matched to a gene: 11. Germline assignment: CDR1 WSHSY and CDR2 SAAADI. CDR3 length: 16 residues.

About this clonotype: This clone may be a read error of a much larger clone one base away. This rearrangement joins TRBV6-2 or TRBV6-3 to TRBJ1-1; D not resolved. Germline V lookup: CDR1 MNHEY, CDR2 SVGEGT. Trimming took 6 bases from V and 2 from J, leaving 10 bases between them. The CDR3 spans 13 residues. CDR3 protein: CASRTLTNTEAFF. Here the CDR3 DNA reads TGTGCCAGCAGAACCTTGACTAACACTGAAGCTTTCTTT.

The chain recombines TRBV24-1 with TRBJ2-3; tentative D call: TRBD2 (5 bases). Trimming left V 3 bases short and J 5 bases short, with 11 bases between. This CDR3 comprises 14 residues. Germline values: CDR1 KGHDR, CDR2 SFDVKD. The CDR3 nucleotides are TGTGCCACCAGTGATCCCCCTCGGGGAGATACGCAGTATTTT. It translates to CATSDPPRGDTQYF.

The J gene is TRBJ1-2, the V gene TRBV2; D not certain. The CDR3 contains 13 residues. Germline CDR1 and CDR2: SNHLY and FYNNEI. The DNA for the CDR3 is TGTGCTATCGCCAGCTTTACTTACTATGGCTACACCTTC. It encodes CAIASFTYYGYTF.

The CDR3 loop reads CATQGLGNQPQHF. DNA of the CDR3: TGTGCCACCCAAGGGCTGGGCAATCAGCCCCAGCATTTT. V is TRBV24-1 and J is TRBJ1-5, with D hard to call. CDR3 length equals 13 residues. Trimming shortened V by 9 bases and J by 2 bases, and 10 bases separated the two germline ends. Germline V lookup: CDR1 KGHDR, CDR2 SFDVKD.

DNA of the CDR3: TGTGCCAGCTCGCAAGGGACTAGCGGATTCTACGAGCAGTACTTC. Translated: CASSQGTSGFYEQYF. The V call is TRBV19, the J call TRBJ2-7; 11 positions match TRBD2. The J segment lost 3 bases and the V segment lost 9 bases, leaving 10 bases of the junction unmatched. The CDR3 length is 15 residues. Germline assignment: CDR1 LNHDA and CDR2 SQIVND (reference sequence).

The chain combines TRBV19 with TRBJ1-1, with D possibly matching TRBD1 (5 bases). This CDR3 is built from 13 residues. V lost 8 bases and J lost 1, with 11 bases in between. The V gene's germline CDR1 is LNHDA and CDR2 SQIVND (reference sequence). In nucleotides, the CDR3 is TGTGCCAGTCGGCGGGGGAGGAACACTGAAGCTTTCTTT. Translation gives CASRRGRNTEAFF.

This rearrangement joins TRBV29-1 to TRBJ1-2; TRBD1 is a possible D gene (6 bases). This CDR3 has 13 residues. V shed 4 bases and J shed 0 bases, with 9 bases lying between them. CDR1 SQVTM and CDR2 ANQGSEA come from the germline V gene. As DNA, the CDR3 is TGCAGCGTTGGGGACACCACTAACTATGGCTACACCTTC. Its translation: CSVGDTTNYGYTF.

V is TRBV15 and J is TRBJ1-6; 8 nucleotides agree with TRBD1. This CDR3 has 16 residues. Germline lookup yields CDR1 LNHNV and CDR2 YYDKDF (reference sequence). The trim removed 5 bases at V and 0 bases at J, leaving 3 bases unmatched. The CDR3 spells CATSRDRSSYNSPLHF. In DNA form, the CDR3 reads TGTGCCACCAGCCGGGACAGGAGCTCCTATAATTCACCCCTCCACTTT.

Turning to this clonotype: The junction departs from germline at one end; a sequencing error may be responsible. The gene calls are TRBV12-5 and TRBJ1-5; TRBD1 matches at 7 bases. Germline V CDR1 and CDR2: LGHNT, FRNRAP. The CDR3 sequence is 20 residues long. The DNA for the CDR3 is TGTGCTAGTAGTTTCGGGACAGTCGAATATGGGGCTCGGAGCAATCAGCCCCAGCATTTT. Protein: CASSFGTVEYGARSNQPQHF.

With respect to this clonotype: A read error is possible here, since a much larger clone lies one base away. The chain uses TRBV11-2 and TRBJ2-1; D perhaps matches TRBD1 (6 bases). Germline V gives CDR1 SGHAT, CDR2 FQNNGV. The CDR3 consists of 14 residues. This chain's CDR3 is CASSVGQTYNEQSF. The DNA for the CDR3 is TGTGCCAGCAGCGTTGGACAGACATACAATGAGCAGTCCTTC.

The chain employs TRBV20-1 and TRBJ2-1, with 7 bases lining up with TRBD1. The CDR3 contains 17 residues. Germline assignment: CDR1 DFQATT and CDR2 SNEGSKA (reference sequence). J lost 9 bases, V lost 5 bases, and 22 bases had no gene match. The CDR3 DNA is TGCAGTGCTCAAAACCGGCAGGACAGGTTTATGGTGGGTGAGCAGTTCTTC. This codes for CSAQNRQDRFMVGEQFF.

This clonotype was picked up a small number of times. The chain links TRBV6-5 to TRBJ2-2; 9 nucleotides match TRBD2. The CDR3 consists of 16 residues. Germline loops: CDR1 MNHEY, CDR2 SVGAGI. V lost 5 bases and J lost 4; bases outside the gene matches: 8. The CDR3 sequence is CASSKSTSGGTGELFF. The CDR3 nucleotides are TGTGCCAGCAGTAAATCGACTAGCGGAGGCACCGGGGAGCTGTTTTTT.

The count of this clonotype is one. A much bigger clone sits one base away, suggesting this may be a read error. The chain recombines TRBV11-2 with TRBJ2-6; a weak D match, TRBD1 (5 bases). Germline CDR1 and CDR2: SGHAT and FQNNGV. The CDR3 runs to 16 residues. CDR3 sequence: CASSLSLNSGANALTF. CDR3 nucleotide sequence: TGTGCCAGCAGCTTAAGTCTGAACTCTGGGGCCAACGCCCTGACTTTC.

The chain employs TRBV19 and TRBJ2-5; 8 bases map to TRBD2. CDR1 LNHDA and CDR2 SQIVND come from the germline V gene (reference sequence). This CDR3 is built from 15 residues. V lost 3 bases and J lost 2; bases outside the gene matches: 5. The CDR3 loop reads CASSIRSGGQETQYF. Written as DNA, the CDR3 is TGTGCCAGTAGTATTAGGAGCGGGGGACAAGAGACCCAGTACTTC.

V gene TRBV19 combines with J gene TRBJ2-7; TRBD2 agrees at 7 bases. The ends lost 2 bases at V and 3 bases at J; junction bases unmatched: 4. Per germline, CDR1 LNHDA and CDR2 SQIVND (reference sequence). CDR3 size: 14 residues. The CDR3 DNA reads TGTGCCAGTAGTATACTGGGGGGGAGCTACGAGCAGTACTTC. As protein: CASSILGGSYEQYF.

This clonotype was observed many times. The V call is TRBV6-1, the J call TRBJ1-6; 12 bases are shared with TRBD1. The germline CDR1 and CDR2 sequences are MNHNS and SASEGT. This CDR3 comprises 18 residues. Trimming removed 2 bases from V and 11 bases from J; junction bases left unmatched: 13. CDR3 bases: TGTGCCAGCAGTGAATCCGGGACAGGGGGCGCTCAGCAAGCACCCCTCCACTTT. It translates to CASSESGTGGAQQAPLHF.